This T cell receptor beta chain came from a study of blood T cells in healthy people across ages. This CDR3 is 12 amino acids long. The germline CDR1 and CDR2 sequences are SGHTA and FQGTGA. V lost 4 bases and J 5 bases, leaving 6 bases between the germline ends. This clonotype was seen only a few times. The authors ran a second PCR of roughly 7 to 11 cycles using a sample-barcoded 5' primer and a J-beta primer mix. MiXCR was run by TCRdb on the 5' RACE reads, yielding one entry per CDR3 protein. The data show 800,000 to 1,000,000 distinct CDR3 sequences, roughly 43% seen once. The source of this sequence is a man aged 30 to 45 in good health. The sample taken for sequencing was blood. The chain links TRBV7-3 to TRBJ2-1; D unclear. The CDR3 DNA is TGTGCCAGCAGCTCGAGCGACAATGAGCAGTTCTTC. Its translation: CASSSSDNEQFF.